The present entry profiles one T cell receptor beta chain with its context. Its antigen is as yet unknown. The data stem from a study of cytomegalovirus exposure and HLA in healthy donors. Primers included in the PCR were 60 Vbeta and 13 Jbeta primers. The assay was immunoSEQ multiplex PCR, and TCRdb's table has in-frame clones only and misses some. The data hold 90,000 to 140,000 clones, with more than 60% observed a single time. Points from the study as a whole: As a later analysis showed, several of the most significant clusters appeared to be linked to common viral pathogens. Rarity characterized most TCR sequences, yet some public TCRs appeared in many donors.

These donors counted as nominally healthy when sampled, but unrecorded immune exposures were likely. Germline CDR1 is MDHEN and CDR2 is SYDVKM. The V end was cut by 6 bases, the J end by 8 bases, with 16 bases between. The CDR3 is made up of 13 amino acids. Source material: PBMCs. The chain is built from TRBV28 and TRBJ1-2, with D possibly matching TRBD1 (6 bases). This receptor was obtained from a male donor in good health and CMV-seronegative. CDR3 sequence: CASRWGGWQGYTF. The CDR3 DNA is TGTGCCAGCAGGTGGGGGGGCTGGCAGGGCTACACCTTC.